This T cell receptor beta chain was retrieved from a study of blood T cells in healthy people across ages. Whole-study findings and limits: Diversity of TCR beta per million T cells declined in a roughly linear way with age. Aged donors had fewer naive CD4+ cells and lower diversity than long-lived donors.

It was with a sample-barcoded 5' primer and a J-beta primer mix that a second PCR of roughly 6 to 12 cycles was run. Each TCR beta cDNA got a 12-nucleotide random molecular identifier. Each CDR3 protein gets one entry after TCRdb re-called the 5' RACE reads with MiXCR. In the table there are 700,000 or so distinct CDR3 sequences, approximately 22% of which are singletons. CDR3 length: 13 residues. Germline lookup yields CDR1 DFQATT and CDR2 SNEGSKA (reference sequence). V was clipped by 1 base and J by 5 bases; unmatched bases: 2. There are many counts of this clonotype. Its target is not known. PBMCs numbering at least 6 million were isolated per sample.

The J gene is TRBJ1-2, the V gene TRBV20-1; 9 bases match TRBD1. The specimen was blood. This clonotype was sampled from a man aged 70-80 years in good health. CDR3 sequence (DNA): TGCAGTGCTAGAGCTGGGACAGGGTATGGCTACACCTTC. Protein: CSARAGTGYGYTF.